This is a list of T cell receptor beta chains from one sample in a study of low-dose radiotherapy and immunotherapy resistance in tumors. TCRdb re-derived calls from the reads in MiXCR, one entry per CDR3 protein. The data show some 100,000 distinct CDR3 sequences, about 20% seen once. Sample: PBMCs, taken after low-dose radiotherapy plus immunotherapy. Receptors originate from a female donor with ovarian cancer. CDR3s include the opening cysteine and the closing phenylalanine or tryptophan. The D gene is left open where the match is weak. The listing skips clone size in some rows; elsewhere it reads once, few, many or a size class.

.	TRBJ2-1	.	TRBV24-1	CATSDFRAGVQNEQFF	TGTGCCACCAGTGATTTTAGGGCAGGTGTACAAAATGAGCAGTTCTTC
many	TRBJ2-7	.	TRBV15	CATRFRANAYEQYF	TGTGCCACCAGGTTCCGAGCAAATGCCTACGAGCAGTACTTC
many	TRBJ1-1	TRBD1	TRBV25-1	CASSDSGTGNTEAFF	TGTGCCAGCAGTGATAGCGGGACAGGGAACACTGAAGCTTTCTTT
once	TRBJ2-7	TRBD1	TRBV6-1	CASRAWDRDEQYF	TGTGCCAGCAGGGCCTGGGACAGAGACGAGCAGTACTTC
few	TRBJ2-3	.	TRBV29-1	CSAEGSTDTQYF	TGCAGCGCTGAGGGTAGCACAGATACGCAGTATTTT
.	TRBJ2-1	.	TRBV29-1	CSVEKPGSIYEEQFF	TGCAGCGTTGAAAAACCGGGATCGATCTACGAGGAGCAGTTCTTC
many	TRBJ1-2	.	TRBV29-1	CSVVEGSAGGYTF	TGCAGCGTTGTGGAAGGTTCCGCGGGTGGCTACACCTTC
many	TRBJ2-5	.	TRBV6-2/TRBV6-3	CASSYPTETQYF	TGTGCCAGCAGTTACCCGACGGAGACCCAGTACTTC
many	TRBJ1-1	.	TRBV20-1	CSARAQGIGPEAFF	TGCAGTGCTAGAGCTCAGGGTATAGGACCTGAAGCTTTCTTT
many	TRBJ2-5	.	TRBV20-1	CSARIGQETQYF	TGCAGTGCCCGCATTGGGCAAGAGACCCAGTACTTC
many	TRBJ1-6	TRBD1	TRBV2	CASSVTGQTPNNSPLHF	TGTGCCAGCAGTGTAACGGGACAGACCCCCAATAATTCACCCCTCCACTTT
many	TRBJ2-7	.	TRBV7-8	CASSITSFYEQYF	TGTGCCAGCAGCATTACTAGTTTCTACGAGCAGTACTTC
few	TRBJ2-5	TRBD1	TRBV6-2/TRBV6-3	CASSNKRTGGSQETQYF	TGTGCCAGCAGTAACAAGAGGACAGGGGGCTCCCAAGAGACCCAGTACTTC
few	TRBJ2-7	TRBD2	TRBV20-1	CSARGASGDGSYEQYF	TGCAGTGCTAGAGGCGCTAGCGGGGATGGCTCCTACGAGCAGTACTTC
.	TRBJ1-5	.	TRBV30	CAWSGTGNQPQHF	TGTGCCTGGAGTGGAACAGGGAATCAGCCCCAGCATTTT
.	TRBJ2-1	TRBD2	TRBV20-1	CSAAAAGGPRSEQFF	TGCAGTGCCGCCGCGGCGGGAGGCCCGCGGAGTGAGCAGTTCTTC
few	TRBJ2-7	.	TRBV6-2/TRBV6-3	CASSEKLESEQYF	TGTGCCAGCAGTGAAAAATTAGAGAGCGAGCAGTACTTC
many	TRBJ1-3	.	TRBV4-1	CASSQLNRGNTIYF	TGCGCCAGCAGCCAACTGAATCGAGGAAACACCATATATTTT
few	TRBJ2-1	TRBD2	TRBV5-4	CASSLRLAGNEQFF	TGTGCCAGCAGCTTGCGTCTAGCGGGAAATGAGCAGTTCTTC
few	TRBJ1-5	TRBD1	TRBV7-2	CASAVSGGAGGNQPQHF	TGTGCCAGCGCTGTAAGCGGGGGGGCAGGGGGAAATCAGCCCCAGCATTTT
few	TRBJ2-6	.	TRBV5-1	CASSGRTGQDLTF	TGCGCCAGCAGCGGGAGGACGGGCCAGGACCTGACTTTC
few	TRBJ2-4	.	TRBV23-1	CASSPKTVSKNIQYF	TGCGCCAGCAGTCCAAAGACAGTCTCCAAAAACATTCAGTACTTC
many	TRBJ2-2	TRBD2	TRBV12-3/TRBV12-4	CASSWTSGHTGELFF	TGTGCCAGCAGCTGGACTAGCGGACACACCGGGGAGCTGTTTTTT
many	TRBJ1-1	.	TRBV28	CASSQSDTEAFF	TGTGCCAGCAGTCAGTCGGACACTGAAGCTTTCTTT
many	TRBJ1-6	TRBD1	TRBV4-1	CASSQSGTGLGSPLHF	TGCGCCAGCAGCCAATCCGGGACAGGGTTAGGCTCACCCCTCCACTTT
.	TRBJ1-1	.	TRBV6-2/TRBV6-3	CASNPGRGLEAFF	TGTGCCAGCAACCCAGGGAGGGGCTTGGAAGCTTTCTTT
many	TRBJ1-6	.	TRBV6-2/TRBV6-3	CASSYGTPLLGSPLHF	TGTGCCAGCAGTTACGGGACTCCCCTTCTCGGCTCACCCCTCCACTTT
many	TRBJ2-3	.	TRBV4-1	CASSHAAGRNTDTQYF	TGCGCCAGCAGCCACGCGGCGGGGAGGAACACAGATACGCAGTATTTT
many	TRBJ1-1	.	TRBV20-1	CSVTEGGNTEAFF	TGCAGTGTTACGGAGGGGGGAAACACTGAAGCTTTCTTT
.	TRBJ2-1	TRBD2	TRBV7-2	CANSLSGRVDEQFF	TGTGCCAACAGCTTGAGCGGGAGAGTGGATGAGCAGTTCTTC
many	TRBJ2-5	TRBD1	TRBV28	CASSLLSRGLGTQYF	TGTGCCAGCAGTTTGTTATCCAGGGGGTTGGGGACCCAGTACTTC
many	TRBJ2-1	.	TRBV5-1	CASSSGTSRTGEQFF	TGCGCCAGCAGCTCCGGGACCTCAAGAACCGGTGAGCAGTTCTTC
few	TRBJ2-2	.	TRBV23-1	CASVAPGSCFF	.
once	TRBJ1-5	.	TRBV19	CASSMYDQPQHF	TGTGCCAGTAGTATGTATGATCAGCCCCAGCATTTT
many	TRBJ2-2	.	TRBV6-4	CASRRTDGWAGELFF	TGTGCCAGCCGTCGGACGGATGGATGGGCCGGGGAGCTGTTTTTT
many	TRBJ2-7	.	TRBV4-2	CASSQDRVGYYEQYF	TGTGCCAGCAGCCAAGATCGCGTAGGGTACTACGAGCAGTACTTC
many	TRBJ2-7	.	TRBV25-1	CAATGNSYEQYF	TGTGCCGCCACCGGGAATTCCTACGAGCAGTACTTC
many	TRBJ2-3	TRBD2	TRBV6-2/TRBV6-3	CASSGLAGSTDTQYF	TGTGCCAGCAGTGGACTAGCGGGAAGCACAGATACGCAGTATTTT
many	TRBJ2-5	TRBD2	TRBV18	CASTRTSQETQYF	TGTGCCAGCACCCGGACTAGTCAAGAGACCCAGTACTTC
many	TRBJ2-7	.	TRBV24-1	CATRPPDGAETYEQYF	TGTGCCACCCGGCCTCCGGACGGGGCAGAAACCTACGAGCAGTACTTC
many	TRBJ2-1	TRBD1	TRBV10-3	CAISTGENEQFF	TGTGCCATCAGTACAGGGGAGAATGAGCAGTTCTTC
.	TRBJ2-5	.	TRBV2	CASSERDSQETQYF	TGTGCCAGCAGTGAACGAGACAGCCAAGAGACCCAGTACTTC
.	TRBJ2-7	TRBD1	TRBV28	CASGTGTKEQYF	TGTGCCAGCGGGACAGGGACGAAGGAGCAGTACTTC
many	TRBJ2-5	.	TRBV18	CASSPAALQETQYF	TGTGCCAGCTCACCCGCGGCACTCCAAGAGACCCAGTACTTC
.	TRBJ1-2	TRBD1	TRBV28	CASRQQGGYGYTF	TGTGCCAGCAGACAACAGGGGGGCTATGGCTACACCTTC
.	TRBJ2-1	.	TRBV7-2	CASTYLLIDMKFF	TGTGCCAGCACCTACCTTCTTATCGACATGAAGTTCTTC
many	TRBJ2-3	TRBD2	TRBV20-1	CSARVAGDTDTQYF	TGCAGTGCTAGAGTAGCGGGGGATACAGATACGCAGTATTTT
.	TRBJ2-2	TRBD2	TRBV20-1	CSASGRVSGEYTGELFF	TGCAGTGCTAGTGGTAGGGTTAGCGGGGAATACACCGGGGAGCTGTTTTTT
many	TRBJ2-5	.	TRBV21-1	CASSKGRVWAETQYF	TGTGCCAGCAGCAAGGGGCGGGTATGGGCAGAGACCCAGTACTTC
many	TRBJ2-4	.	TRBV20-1	CSAELRIPGPRVAKNIQYF	TGCAGTGCAGAGCTACGCATACCGGGACCCCGAGTAGCCAAAAACATTCAGTACTTC